The 21 T cell receptor beta chains listed next were all sequenced from one sample in a study of response to subunit inactivated influenza vaccine. TCRdb passed the RT-PCR reads through MiXCR, listing each CDR3 protein once. Of about 700,000 distinct CDR3 sequences in the sample, over 11% are singletons; the top ten hold 5.5% to 8%. Sample: PBMCs from blood, taken approximately 15 days before vaccination. The origin of the receptors is a man in his forties or fifties who received an inactivated influenza vaccine.

V usage is TRBV9 and J usage is TRBJ2-6; D not certain. The CDR3 runs to 14 residues. Trimming removed 0 bases at V and 0 bases at J, with 1 base between. Germline assignment: CDR1 SGDLS and CDR2 YYNGEE. The chain's CDR3 is CASSVGSGANVLTF. Written as DNA, the CDR3 is TGTGCCAGCAGCGTAGGCTCTGGGGCCAACGTCCTGACTTTC.

The chain is built from TRBV9 and TRBJ2-2; D is unresolved. Germline V CDR1 and CDR2: SGDLS, YYNGEE. Trimming removed 6 bases at V and 1 base at J, with 10 bases between. CDR3 length: 14 amino acids. The CDR3 here is CASTPVGNTGELFF. The CDR3 nucleotides are TGTGCCAGCACCCCGGTCGGGAACACCGGGGAGCTGTTTTTT.

In its sample, this clonotype was seen many times. The chain has TRBV7-9 and TRBJ2-5; perhaps TRBD1 as D (5 bases). The V and J ends lost 10 bases and 1 base respectively, with 13 bases between them. Per germline, CDR1 SEHNR and CDR2 FQNEAQ (reference sequence). CDR3 length equals 13 residues. The DNA for the CDR3 is TGTGCCACAGGACACGTTCTCCAAGAGACCCAGTACTTC. This encodes CATGHVLQETQYF. Supplemented by reference TRBV7-9 and TRBJ2-5, the full variable domain reads DTGVSQNPRHKITKRGQNVTFRCDPISEHNRLYWYRQTLGQGPEFLTYFQNEAQLEKSRLLSDRFSAERPKGSFSTLEIQRTEQGDSAMYLCATGHVLQETQYFGPGTRLLVL.

This clonotype occurred a few times. The J gene is TRBJ1-1, the V gene TRBV4-2; 9 bases match TRBD1. CDR1 is LGHNA, CDR2 YNFKEQ, per germline. This CDR3 comprises 16 residues. Trimming took 3 bases from V and 1 from J; bases not matched to a gene: 6. In DNA form, the CDR3 reads TGTGCCAGCAGCCAGGGGAGGACAGGGGCGAACACTGAAGCTTTCTTT. It specifies CASSQGRTGANTEAFF.

This clonotype was detected only a few times. J is TRBJ2-5 and V is TRBV7-2; 11 bases are shared with TRBD2. The CDR3 length is 16 residues. V lost 1 base and J lost 3; bases outside the gene matches: 4. The germline V gene has CDR1 SGHTA and CDR2 FQGNSA. CDR3 DNA: TGTGCCAGCAGCTTAGGGTGGGGACTAGCGGAAGAGACCCAGTACTTC. Residues: CASSLGWGLAEETQYF. Filled out from reference TRBV7-2 and TRBJ2-5, the complete variable domain reads GAGVSQSPSNKVTEKGKDVELRCDPISGHTALYWYRQSLGQGLEFLIYFQGNSAPDKSGLPSDRFSAERTGGSVSTLTIQRTQQEDSAVYLCASSLGWGLAEETQYFGPGTRLLVL.

The chain links TRBV12-3 or TRBV12-4 to TRBJ2-1; 7 nucleotides align to TRBD2. The V and J ends lost 10 bases and 4 bases, in that order; junction bases with no gene match: 7. The CDR3 is 13 amino acids. CDR3 sequence: CATGGRGYNEQFF. DNA of the CDR3: TGTGCCACCGGGGGGAGAGGATACAATGAGCAGTTCTTC.

Only a few counts were recorded for this clonotype. CDR3 coding DNA: TGCAGCGTTGTTCCAGGACACCAACAAGAGACCCAGTACTTC. Protein sequence: CSVVPGHQQETQYF. The chain has TRBV29-1 and TRBJ2-5, with D tentatively TRBD1 (5 bases). Germline lookup yields CDR1 SQVTM and CDR2 ANQGSEA. The V gene lost 4 bases and the J gene lost 2 bases, with 14 bases spanning the gap. The CDR3 is made up of 14 amino acids.

This clonotype was recorded many times. The chain employs TRBV5-1 and TRBJ1-3; D remains unclear. Trimming shortened V by 4 bases and J by 1 base, and 9 bases separated the two germline ends. The CDR3 runs 14 residues. Germline lookup yields CDR1 SGHRS and CDR2 YFSETQ. DNA of the CDR3: TGCGCCAGCAGCCCGGATGGTTCTGGAAACACCATATATTTT. This encodes CASSPDGSGNTIYF.

The chain recombines TRBV4-3 with TRBJ2-3; maybe TRBD1 (6 bases). Germline-derived CDR1 and CDR2 are LGHNA and YSLEER. The germline V and J ends were trimmed by 0 bases and 9 bases, with 19 bases remaining between them. This CDR3 region has 16 residues. In nucleotides, the CDR3 is TGCGCCAGCAGCCAAGATTTTATAATTAGCACAGGGACGCAGTATTTT. It yields the protein CASSQDFIISTGTQYF.

The chain has TRBV6-5 and TRBJ1-2; D gene unclear. The germline CDR1 and CDR2 sequences are MNHEY and SVGAGI. V lost 4 bases to trimming and J lost 6 bases, with 15 bases between them. This CDR3 is built from 14 residues. The chain's CDR3 is CASSFRSRTDGYTF. The CDR3 DNA reads TGTGCCAGCAGTTTTCGGTCCCGGACGGATGGCTACACCTTC.

This clonotype was counted between two and nine times. The chain has TRBV6-1 and TRBJ2-1; D may be TRBD1 or TRBD2 (6 bases each). CDR3 length: 15 amino acids. V was trimmed by 6 bases and J by 6 bases, leaving 18 bases between them. Germline V gene lookup returns CDR1 MNHNS and CDR2 SASEGT. The CDR3 sequence is CASSLRQGRINEQFF. CDR3 coding DNA: TGTGCCAGCAGCCTTAGGCAGGGGAGGATCAATGAGCAGTTCTTC.

This clonotype was found many times. The chain carries TRBV20-1 and TRBJ2-3, with 7 bases aligning to TRBD1. V lost 5 bases to trimming and J lost 2 bases; unmatched junction nucleotides: 13. The length of the CDR3 is 16 residues. Germline V gene data show CDR1 as DFQATT and CDR2 as SNEGSKA (reference sequence). The chain's CDR3 is CSAEDRESRFTDTQYF. Here the CDR3 DNA reads TGCAGTGCTGAAGACAGGGAGAGCCGCTTCACAGATACGCAGTATTTT.

The chain couples TRBV30 to TRBJ1-5; D is possibly TRBD1 (5 bases). V was pared by 0 bases and J by 3 bases, with 12 bases between. This CDR3 spans 15 amino acids. CDR1 and CDR2 (germline): GTSNPN, SVGIG (reference sequence). This chain's CDR3 is CAWSVRGSVNQPQHF. The CDR3 DNA follows: TGTGCCTGGAGTGTACGGGGCTCGGTCAATCAGCCCCAGCATTTT.

The V gene is TRBV20-1, the J gene TRBJ2-1; D may be TRBD1 or TRBD2 (5 bases each). The V end lost 6 bases, the J end lost 6 bases, and 18 bases lay between the germline ends. Germline V CDR1 and CDR2: DFQATT, SNEGSKA (reference sequence). The CDR3 is made up of 14 amino acids. Written as DNA, the CDR3 is TGCAGTGCGCAAGGCCCAACGGGGCTCAATGAGCAGTTCTTC. Translated, it gives CSAQGPTGLNEQFF.

This sequence joins TRBV9 and TRBJ1-1; D gene uncertain. V gave up 3 bases and J gave up 5 bases, with 17 bases separating them. The CDR3 totals 15 residues. The germline V gene has CDR1 SGDLS and CDR2 YYNGEE. CDR3 region: CASSALVEGETEAFF. The CDR3 region has the DNA TGTGCCAGCAGCGCCCTTGTTGAGGGTGAGACTGAAGCTTTCTTT.

This clonotype was observed a few times. The chain is built from TRBV12-3 or TRBV12-4 and TRBJ1-2, with D possibly matching TRBD1 (5 bases). The CDR3 is 14 amino acids. Between the trimmed V and J ends, which lost 2 bases and 3 bases, there was a span of 10 bases. CDR3 residues: CASSLRGRHYGYTF. The CDR3 DNA follows: TGTGCCAGCAGTTTAAGGGGCCGGCACTATGGCTACACCTTC.

In its sample, this clonotype was seen many times. CDR3 amino acids: CSVDRGGYTF. The CDR3 nucleotides are TGCAGCGTGGACAGGGGTGGCTACACCTTC. J is TRBJ1-2 and V is TRBV29-1; TRBD1 matches at 9 bases. The CDR3 is 10 amino acids. Germline V gene lookup returns CDR1 SQVTM and CDR2 ANQGSEA. V was clipped by 6 bases and J by 7 bases; unmatched bases: 0.

This clonotype was seen more than once but under ten times. DNA of the CDR3: TGTGCCAGCAGCTTGGGCACGGCCCCTGAGCAGTTCTTC. Residues: CASSLGTAPEQFF. The rearrangement joins TRBV7-2 to TRBJ2-1, with D unresolved. The CDR3 has 13 amino acids. The ends were cut back, 3 bases at V and 9 bases at J, with 12 bases in the middle. Germline V lookup: CDR1 SGHTA, CDR2 FQGNSA. The full variable domain, with the rest looked up from reference TRBV7-2 and TRBJ2-1, is GAGVSQSPSNKVTEKGKDVELRCDPISGHTALYWYRQSLGQGLEFLIYFQGNSAPDKSGLPSDRFSAERTGGSVSTLTIQRTQQEDSAVYLCASSLGTAPEQFFGPGTRLTVL.

The CDR3 bases are TGTGCCAGCCGAATAGGGAGGGACACTGAAGCTTTCTTT. It is translated as CASRIGRDTEAFF. The chain combines TRBV2 with TRBJ1-1; D ambiguous. With 8 bases removed from V and 3 bases from J, the gap between germline ends came to 13 bases. The CDR3 loop spans 13 amino acids. Germline V CDR1 and CDR2: SNHLY, FYNNEI.

This clonotype showed up just a few times. The J gene is TRBJ2-7, the V gene TRBV6-5; the D gene is possibly TRBD2 (6 bases). Germline lookup yields CDR1 MNHEY and CDR2 SVGAGI. With 3 bases removed from V and 6 bases from J, the gap between germline ends came to 21 bases. The CDR3 is made up of 16 amino acids. CDR3 sequence (DNA): TGTGCCAGCAGTTATGGCGGAGGAGGGTCCGATTTCGAGCAGTACTTC. Translated: CASSYGGGGSDFEQYF.

This clonotype was counted between two and nine times. The chain carries TRBV12-3 or TRBV12-4 and TRBJ1-3; possibly TRBD1 for D (5 bases). The ends were cut back, 3 bases at V and 0 bases at J, with 12 bases in the middle. The CDR3 length is 16 residues. CDR3 protein: CASSFAAGISGNTIYF. The DNA for the CDR3 is TGTGCCAGCAGTTTTGCCGCAGGGATCTCTGGAAACACCATATATTTT.